Listed below are T cell receptor beta chains from one sample, sequenced in a study of blood T cell repertoires in COVID-19. Sequencing was performed with immunoSEQ multiplex PCR; in TCRdb, only in-frame clones are kept and a portion is missing. The sample has 130,000 to 150,000 clones, approximately 86% seen once; the top ten hold 2.5% to 3%. Sample: peripheral blood. These receptors all come from a woman between 35 and 50 years old with active or convalescent COVID-19. The CDR3 runs from the conserved cysteine through the conserved F or W. D genes are given only for firm matches. The size entry is marked missing in some rows and otherwise reads once, few, many or a size class.

D: -; size: once; J: TRBJ2-4; V: TRBV5-1; DNA: TGCGCCAGCAGCTCCTTCAGGGAAGGGGACATTCAGTACTTC; CDR3: CASSSFREGDIQYF
D: TRBD1; size: -; J: TRBJ1-5; V: TRBV28; DNA: TGTGCCAGCAGTCCCCGGGACAGGGGGCGCAATCAGCCCCAGCATTTT; CDR3: CASSPRDRGRNQPQHF
D: TRBD2; size: -; J: TRBJ2-3; V: TRBV5-4; DNA: TGTGCCAGCAGACCGATGACGGGGGGTGCTAGCACAGATACGCAGTATTTT; CDR3: CASRPMTGGASTDTQYF
D: -; size: -; J: TRBJ1-4; V: TRBV6-6; DNA: TGTGCCAGCAGTTATGAAGGGGCGGCTAATGAAAAACTGTTTTTT; CDR3: CASSYEGAANEKLFF
D: -; size: -; J: TRBJ1-1; V: TRBV27; DNA: TGTGCCAGCATCCACCTACCAGAGGCCACTGAAGCTTTCTTT; CDR3: CASIHLPEATEAFF
D: TRBD1; size: -; J: TRBJ1-3; V: TRBV7-2; DNA: TGTGCCAGCAGCTGGGACAGGTTAGGTGGAAACACCATATATTTT; CDR3: CASSWDRLGGNTIYF
D: -; size: -; J: TRBJ1-3; V: TRBV7-2; DNA: TGTGCCAGCAGCTTCGGACAAGCCTCTGGAAACACCATATATTTT; CDR3: CASSFGQASGNTIYF
D: -; size: -; J: TRBJ1-2; V: TRBV9; DNA: TGTGCCAGCCCCTCAGGCGGGGGACACCCCGCTAACTATGGCTACACCTTC; CDR3: CASPSGGGHPANYGYTF
D: -; size: -; J: TRBJ1-2; V: TRBV5-1; DNA: TGCGCCAGCAGCTTTGGACAGCCCACTAACTATGGCTACACCTTC; CDR3: CASSFGQPTNYGYTF
D: -; size: -; J: TRBJ2-2; V: TRBV3-1/TRBV3-2; DNA: TGTGCCAGCAGCCAAGATCTCACCGGGGAGCTGTTTTTT; CDR3: CASSQDLTGELFF
D: TRBD2; size: -; J: TRBJ2-3; V: TRBV18; DNA: TGTGCCAGCTGGAACCGAGTGGCGGGGAGCGGGAGGTCCACAGATACGCAGTATTTT; CDR3: CASWNRVAGSGRSTDTQYF
D: -; size: -; J: TRBJ1-5; V: TRBV4-2; DNA: TGTGCCAGCAGCCAAGATCTAGGCGGGGTTTTCCAGCCCCAGCATTTT; CDR3: CASSQDLGGVFQPQHF
D: -; size: -; J: TRBJ1-1; V: TRBV20-1; DNA: TGCAGTGCGCGGCAGAGGACTGAAGCTTTCTTT; CDR3: CSARQRTEAFF
D: TRBD1; size: -; J: TRBJ1-1; V: TRBV2; DNA: TGTGCCAGCAGAAGGACAGGAACCTTGAACACTGAAGCTTTCTTT; CDR3: CASRRTGTLNTEAFF
D: -; size: -; J: TRBJ2-1; V: TRBV7-8; DNA: TGTGCCAGCAGCTTCTCGGCGGGCAGCTCCTACAATGAGCAGTTCTTC; CDR3: CASSFSAGSSYNEQFF
D: TRBD2; size: -; J: TRBJ2-1; V: TRBV5-1; DNA: TGCGCCAGCAGCGGGGACTACTCCTACAATGAGCAGTTCTTC; CDR3: CASSGDYSYNEQFF
D: -; size: -; J: TRBJ1-2; V: TRBV1; DNA: TGCACCAGCAGCCAAGATGATGTGGGGGATGAGGGGGACAGGGGTGGCTACACCTTC; CDR3: CTSSQDDVGDEGDRGGYTF
D: TRBD1; size: -; J: TRBJ1-2; V: TRBV4-1; DNA: TGCGCCAGCAGCCCCGGACAGGGAGGGAACTATGGCTACACCTTC; CDR3: CASSPGQGGNYGYTF
D: -; size: -; J: TRBJ1-3; V: TRBV10-1; DNA: TGCGCCAGCGGACAATCCTTGGGGAACACCATATATTTT; CDR3: CASGQSLGNTIYF
D: -; size: -; J: TRBJ2-3; V: TRBV4-3; DNA: TGCGCCAGCAGCCAAGATATCAGGGGCGGCACAGATACGCAGTATTTT; CDR3: CASSQDIRGGTDTQYF
D: TRBD2; size: once; J: TRBJ2-5; V: TRBV7-2; DNA: TGTGCCAGCAGCCATTCTAGCGGGATTGGTCAAGAGACCCAGTACTTC; CDR3: CASSHSSGIGQETQYF
D: TRBD1; size: -; J: TRBJ1-1; V: TRBV28; DNA: TGTGCCAGCAGTCCGACAGGGGCTAACACTGAAGCTTTCTTT; CDR3: CASSPTGANTEAFF
D: TRBD2; size: -; J: TRBJ2-7; V: TRBV7-2; DNA: TGTGCCAGCACCTGGACTAGCGGGGTAAACGAGCAGTACTTC; CDR3: CASTWTSGVNEQYF
D: TRBD2; size: -; J: TRBJ2-5; V: TRBV4-3; DNA: TGCGCCAGCAGCCCGACTAGCCGGGAGACCCAGTACTTC; CDR3: CASSPTSRETQYF
D: TRBD1; size: -; J: TRBJ1-2; V: TRBV18; DNA: TGTGCCAGCTCACTAGACAGGGGGCGCGATTATGGCTACACCTTC; CDR3: CASSLDRGRDYGYTF
D: -; size: -; J: TRBJ1-2; V: TRBV7-2; DNA: TGTGCCAGCAGCTCTAGGCCTCGAGACTACACCTTC; CDR3: CASSSRPRDYTF
D: TRBD1; size: -; J: TRBJ1-1; V: TRBV5-5; DNA: TGTGCCAGCAGCGCCCGGGACAGGGGGTGGGAAGGGAACACTGAAGCTTTCTTT; CDR3: CASSARDRGWEGNTEAFF
D: -; size: once; J: TRBJ1-5; V: TRBV6-6; DNA: TGTGCCAGCAGTTACTCGACCTCGGGGCCCCAGCATTTT; CDR3: CASSYSTSGPQHF
D: TRBD1; size: few; J: TRBJ2-1; V: TRBV18; DNA: TGTGCCAGCTCACCCGGACAGGGATCCTACAATGAGCAGTTCTTC; CDR3: CASSPGQGSYNEQFF
D: -; size: once; J: TRBJ2-3; V: TRBV6-1; DNA: TGTGCCAGCAGTGAAGGAGGGTATACGCAGTATTTT; CDR3: CASSEGGYTQYF
D: -; size: -; J: TRBJ1-1; V: TRBV5-4; DNA: TGTGCCAGCAGCTTGGCTCAGGGTAAAGCTTTCTTT; CDR3: CASSLAQGKAFF
D: -; size: -; J: TRBJ1-6; V: TRBV6-1; DNA: TGTGCCAGCAGTGAATCAGGGGCGGCATACTATAATTCACCCCTCCACTTT; CDR3: CASSESGAAYYNSPLHF
D: TRBD1; size: -; J: TRBJ1-5; V: TRBV18; DNA: TGTGCCAGCTCACCACTGGACAGGAGACAGCCCCAGCATTTT; CDR3: CASSPLDRRQPQHF
D: -; size: few; J: TRBJ1-5; V: TRBV11-2; DNA: TGTGCCAGCAGCTTAGATGGAGGGGATCAGCCCCAGCATTTT; CDR3: CASSLDGGDQPQHF
D: TRBD2; size: -; J: TRBJ2-7; V: TRBV10-3; DNA: TGTGCCATTGGGACTAGCGGGGGGGCCTACGAGCAGTACTTC; CDR3: CAIGTSGGAYEQYF
D: TRBD1; size: -; J: TRBJ1-2; V: TRBV28; DNA: TGTGCCAGCAGTAGGGGACAGGGGTCCGGTGGCTACACCTTC; CDR3: CASSRGQGSGGYTF
D: TRBD2; size: -; J: TRBJ2-3; V: TRBV4-2; DNA: TGTGCCAGCAGCCAAGGACTAGCGGGCACAGATACGCAGTATTTT; CDR3: CASSQGLAGTDTQYF
D: -; size: -; J: TRBJ2-3; V: TRBV7-4; DNA: TGTGCCAGCAGCTTGCCCCGGGGTTTT; CDR3: CASSLPRGF
D: -; size: few; J: TRBJ1-2; V: TRBV27; DNA: TGTGCCAGCAGTTTATCGCGAGGGTCGGGCTACACCTTC; CDR3: CASSLSRGSGYTF
D: -; size: -; J: TRBJ2-5; V: TRBV5-4; DNA: TGTGCCAGCAGCTTGGTTCAGCAAGAGACCCAGTACTTC; CDR3: CASSLVQQETQYF
D: -; size: -; J: TRBJ1-2; V: TRBV28; DNA: TGTGCCAGCAGTCCGCCCCTGGGGGGGCGCACGGGGGGCTACACCTTC; CDR3: CASSPPLGGRTGGYTF
D: -; size: -; J: TRBJ1-2; V: TRBV15; DNA: -; CDR3: CATSPDLVGAGTF
D: TRBD1; size: -; J: TRBJ2-7; V: TRBV18; DNA: TGTGCCAGCTCAACCGGACAGGGCGAGCAGTACTTC; CDR3: CASSTGQGEQYF
D: -; size: -; J: TRBJ2-7; V: TRBV5-6; DNA: TGTGCCAGCAGCTTGGGAGGACAGACGCTATACGAGCAGTACTTC; CDR3: CASSLGGQTLYEQYF
D: -; size: -; J: TRBJ1-4; V: TRBV7-2; DNA: TGTGCCAGCAGCTTACCACCTCAGGGGTATAATGAAAAACTGTTTTTT; CDR3: CASSLPPQGYNEKLFF
D: TRBD1; size: few; J: TRBJ1-2; V: TRBV5-6; DNA: TGTGCCAGCAGCTTGTGGGCCCAGGGGGCGGATGGCTACACCTTC; CDR3: CASSLWAQGADGYTF
D: -; size: -; J: TRBJ1-1; V: TRBV18; DNA: TGTGCCAGCTCACCAAGACAAGATGAAGCTTTCTTT; CDR3: CASSPRQDEAFF
D: -; size: -; J: TRBJ2-1; V: TRBV10-3; DNA: TGTGCCATCAGTGAGTCGGGGCAGGGGCCCTACAATGAGCAGTTCTTC; CDR3: CAISESGQGPYNEQFF